This paragraph reports one T cell receptor (beta chain). The read ends 3 residues early relative to the CDR3; the germline J gene fills the gap. The data stem from a study of T cells in women clearing cervical HPV infection. Here immunoSEQ multiplex PCR was the method, and the copy in TCRdb shows in-frame clones only, minus some. The sample has about 30,000 clones. CDR3 length: 15 residues. CDR1 is GTSNPN, CDR2 SVGIG, per germline (reference sequence). Trimming took 0 bases from V and 4 from J, leaving 15 bases between them. Sequenced input: blood buffy coat. The source of this sequence is a woman between 18 and 70 years old with a cervical HPV16 infection that either progressed to CIN3+ or cleared (not recorded which). The genes are TRBV30 and TRBJ1-1, with D tentatively TRBD1 (6 bases). The covered CDR3 bases are TGTGCCTGGAGTGTAGTGGGGGCGCTTACCACTGAA. This encodes CAWSVVGALTTE. The CDR3 as a whole reads CAWSVVGALTTEAFF.